Presented here are 24 T cell receptor beta chains from one specimen sequenced in a study of blood T cell repertoires in COVID-19. TCRdb's table, derived via immunoSEQ multiplex PCR, lists solely in-frame clones and lacks some. The data show 100,000 to 150,000 clones, 75% to 90% seen once. The source material was PBMCs or T cells enriched from blood (not recorded which). The receptors originated from a woman aged 45-65 years who had recovered from COVID-19.

The chain recombines TRBV4-1 with TRBJ2-7; D is possibly TRBD2 (5 bases). This CDR3 is built from 14 residues. Germline assignment: CDR1 MGHRA and CDR2 YSYEKL. V was cut by 1 base and J by 2 bases, with 9 bases left in between. In DNA, the CDR3 is TGCGCCAGCAGCCAAGGAGGGTTAACCTACGAGCAGTACTTC. Its translation is CASSQGGLTYEQYF.

The rearrangement joins TRBV5-4 to TRBJ2-3, with D possibly being TRBD2 (6 bases). With 0 bases removed from V and 4 bases from J, the gap between germline ends came to 15 bases. The CDR3 runs to 16 residues. From germline, CDR1 is SGHNT and CDR2 YYREEE (reference sequence). DNA for the CDR3: TGTGCCAGCAGCTTGGGGGGAGCGGGCTGGGCAGATACGCAGTATTTT. As protein: CASSLGGAGWADTQYF.

The chain is built from TRBV7-2 and TRBJ2-1; maybe TRBD2 (7 bases). This CDR3 has 13 residues. Trimming shortened V by 6 bases and J by 7 bases, and 13 bases separated the two germline ends. The germline V gene has CDR1 SGHTA and CDR2 FQGNSA. In DNA form, the CDR3 reads TGTGCCAGCAGACAGGGAGGGTCTAATGAGCAGTTCTTC. Protein: CASRQGGSNEQFF.

The gene calls are TRBV19 and TRBJ2-1, with a tentative D call TRBD1 (7 bases). CDR1 and CDR2 from the germline V gene are LNHDA and SQIVND (reference sequence). V lost 0 bases, J lost 0 bases, and 12 bases lay in between. This CDR3 contains 17 residues. The CDR3 loop is CASSIDAGQSSYNEQFF. The CDR3 region has the DNA TGTGCCAGTAGTATAGACGCGGGACAGAGCTCCTACAATGAGCAGTTCTTC.

This clone is a singleton in its sample. The rearrangement joins TRBV7-8 to TRBJ1-4, with a possible D match to TRBD1 (5 bases). The germline CDR1 and CDR2 sequences are SGHVS and FQNEAQ. The CDR3 is made up of 16 amino acids. Deletions cut 4 bases from V and 8 bases from J, with 20 bases between. The CDR3 bases are TGTGCCAGCAGCTCCCCTCCCGGGGGGGGTCTGGAAAAACTGTTTTTT. It translates to CASSSPPGGGLEKLFF.

The chain recombines TRBV9 with TRBJ1-1, with 8 bases identical to TRBD1. The trim removed 0 bases at V and 7 bases at J, leaving 8 bases unmatched. The V gene's germline CDR1 is SGDLS and CDR2 YYNGEE. This CDR3 region has 15 residues. CDR3: CASSVEDRATLEAFF. The CDR3 region has the DNA TGTGCCAGCAGCGTAGAGGACAGGGCTACCCTTGAAGCTTTCTTT.

In DNA form, the CDR3 reads TGTGCCACCGGGGGACAGTCGGACACCGGGGAGCTGTTTTTT. Translated, it gives CATGGQSDTGELFF. J is TRBJ2-2 and V is TRBV10-3; possibly TRBD1 for D (7 bases). The CDR3 contains 14 residues. Germline V lookup: CDR1 ENHRY, CDR2 SYGVKD. The V end lost 10 bases, the J end lost 3 bases, and 15 bases lay between the germline ends.

This clone was picked up one time. V usage is TRBV6-4 and J usage is TRBJ2-1; D is perhaps TRBD1 (6 bases). The germline V and J ends were trimmed by 4 bases and 5 bases, with 15 bases remaining between them. The germline gives CDR1 MRHNA, CDR2 SNTAGT. The CDR3 runs 15 residues. CDR3 sequence reads: CASSVNRALNNEQFF. CDR3 DNA: TGTGCCAGCAGTGTGAACAGGGCTCTGAACAATGAGCAGTTCTTC.

CDR3 amino acids: CASSIGGGYSNQPQHF. The CDR3 nucleotides are TGTGCCAGTAGTATAGGAGGGGGTTATAGCAATCAGCCCCAGCATTTT. The V and J genes are TRBV19 and TRBJ1-5; TRBD1 is a possible D gene (6 bases). Trimming took off 1 base at V and 0 bases at J, with 10 bases between the two ends. The germline V gene encodes CDR1 LNHDA and CDR2 SQIVND (reference sequence). This CDR3 comprises 16 residues.

As regards this clone: One end of the junction does not line up with germline, which may come from a read error. The chain has TRBV10-1 and TRBJ2-3; 7 bases are a match to TRBD1. The CDR3 covers 15 residues. The germline CDR1 and CDR2 sequences are WNHNN and SYGVQD (reference sequence). The CDR3 loop reads CASSEYRGKSDTQYF. The CDR3 DNA follows: TGCGCCAGCAGCGAGTACAGGGGAAAATCAGATACGCAGTATTTT.

The chain couples TRBV6-1 to TRBJ2-3; TRBD1 aligns across 8 bases. CDR1 is MNHNS, CDR2 SASEGT, per germline. V shed 2 bases and J 2 bases; nucleotides not matched to a gene: 6. The CDR3 sequence is 16 residues long. The CDR3 sequence is CASSEWTRGPTDTQYF. DNA for the CDR3: TGTGCCAGCAGTGAATGGACCAGGGGGCCCACAGATACGCAGTATTTT.

In this sample, this clone turned up once. V gene TRBV10-2 combines with J gene TRBJ2-7; maybe TRBD2 (7 bases). The V end lost 3 bases, the J end lost 6 bases, and 15 bases lay between the germline ends. The CDR3 spans 14 residues. Germline CDR1 is WSHSY and CDR2 is SAAADI. The CDR3 protein is CASSDTGGPLEQYF. The DNA of the CDR3 is TGCGCCAGCAGTGATACGGGGGGCCCCCTCGAGCAGTACTTC.

The chain joins TRBV5-5 to TRBJ1-5; TRBD1 aligns across 8 bases. The CDR3 runs to 15 residues. Germline V gives CDR1 SGHKS, CDR2 YYEKEE (reference sequence). Trimming took 0 bases from V and 5 from J; bases not matched to a gene: 4. For the CDR3, the DNA is TGTGCCAGCAGCTTGGGGGGGACAGGATATCAGCCCCAGCATTTT. It codes for CASSLGGTGYQPQHF.

V is TRBV12-3 or TRBV12-4 and J is TRBJ2-3, with TRBD1 as a possible D gene (5 bases). The V end was cut by 6 bases, the J end by 2 bases, with 9 bases between. The length of the CDR3 is 13 residues. CDR3 bases: TGTGCCAGCAGAGACAGCTTCACAGATACGCAGTATTTT. This translates into CASRDSFTDTQYF.

This clone was seen ten or more times. The chain carries TRBV9 and TRBJ2-1; 8 bases map to TRBD1. In germline, CDR1 is SGDLS, CDR2 YYNGEE. V was clipped by 3 bases and J by 5 bases; unmatched bases: 7. This CDR3 has 15 amino acids. This CDR3 reads CASSDSGQVNNEQFF. The DNA for the CDR3 is TGTGCCAGCAGCGACTCGGGACAGGTTAACAATGAGCAGTTCTTC.

The rearrangement links TRBV18 to TRBJ2-7; TRBD1 is a possible D gene (5 bases). Deletions cut 3 bases from V and 3 bases from J, with 12 bases between. CDR3 length equals 14 residues. The germline CDR1 and CDR2 sequences are KGHSH and LQKENI. CDR3 protein: CASSPSIDSYEQYF. The CDR3, as DNA: TGTGCCAGCTCACCTTCAATTGACAGCTACGAGCAGTACTTC.

This chain uses TRBV13 with TRBJ1-6, with D perhaps matching TRBD1 (5 bases). Germline CDR1 PRHDT, CDR2 FYEKMQ (reference sequence). V dropped 6 bases and J dropped 7 bases, with 22 bases sitting between them. The CDR3 runs 17 residues. CDR3 nucleotide sequence: TGTGCCAGCAGAGTTACGAAAACGGGACTTTTAAATTCACCCCTCCACTTT. Its translation is CASRVTKTGLLNSPLHF.

V gene TRBV7-2 combines with J gene TRBJ1-1, with D possibly TRBD1 on 5 matching bases. The ends were cut back, 2 bases at V and 0 bases at J, with 19 bases in the middle. The CDR3 consists of 18 residues. Germline V lookup: CDR1 SGHTA, CDR2 FQGNSA. The CDR3 DNA reads as TGTGCCAGCAGCTTACCCTCTTACCGGGCAGGGATGAACACTGAAGCTTTCTTT. Residues: CASSLPSYRAGMNTEAFF.

CDR3 residues: CASSPWTQAETQYF. The CDR3 DNA sequence: TGTGCCAGCAGCCCCTGGACTCAAGCGGAGACCCAGTACTTC. The chain has TRBV7-2 and TRBJ2-5; possible D gene TRBD2, 5 bases. The CDR3 loop spans 14 amino acids. In germline, CDR1 is SGHTA, CDR2 FQGNSA. Between the trimmed V and J ends, which lost 5 bases and 5 bases, there was a span of 15 bases.

The CDR3 region has the DNA TGTGCCAGCTCACCACTGTCAGGCGGAGGGAACACTGAAGCTTTCTTT. It specifies CASSPLSGGGNTEAFF. The chain employs TRBV18 and TRBJ1-1; D is unresolved. Germline V CDR1 and CDR2: KGHSH, LQKENI. The V end lost 1 base, the J end lost 1 base, and 13 bases lay between the germline ends. The CDR3 has 16 amino acids.

The chain links TRBV4-1 to TRBJ2-7, with TRBD2 matching over 8 bases. Germline CDR1 reads MGHRA; CDR2 reads YSYEKL. The ends lost 0 bases at V and 4 bases at J; junction bases unmatched: 8. The CDR3 is made up of 16 amino acids. The chain's CDR3 is CASSQDSGAPRYEQYF. CDR3 in DNA: TGCGCCAGCAGCCAAGATAGCGGGGCCCCCCGGTACGAGCAGTACTTC.

The chain has TRBV19 and TRBJ1-1, with D uncertain. The V end lost 7 bases, the J end lost 5 bases, and 17 bases lay between the germline ends. The CDR3 runs to 14 residues. Germline-derived CDR1 and CDR2 are LNHDA and SQIVND (reference sequence). The CDR3 here is CASTTVSIRTEAFF. Written as DNA, the CDR3 is TGTGCCAGTACCACAGTTTCAATTAGGACTGAAGCTTTCTTT.

In its sample, this clone was seen once. The genes are TRBV6-4 and TRBJ2-6; the D is unclear. Trimming removed 2 bases from V and 4 bases from J, with 6 bases in between. The CDR3 extends over 14 amino acids. Germline V CDR1 and CDR2: MRHNA, SNTAGT. The DNA of the CDR3 is TGTGCCAGCAGTGACGCGTGGGGGGCCAACGTCCTGACTTTC. It encodes CASSDAWGANVLTF.

The V gene is TRBV24-1, the J gene TRBJ2-3; D perhaps matches TRBD1 (6 bases). The length of the CDR3 is 15 residues. V lost 4 bases and J lost 2, with 12 bases in between. Germline assignment: CDR1 KGHDR and CDR2 SFDVKD. CDR3: CATSDYREVTDTQYF. The CDR3 DNA is TGTGCCACCAGTGACTACAGGGAAGTCACAGATACGCAGTATTTT.